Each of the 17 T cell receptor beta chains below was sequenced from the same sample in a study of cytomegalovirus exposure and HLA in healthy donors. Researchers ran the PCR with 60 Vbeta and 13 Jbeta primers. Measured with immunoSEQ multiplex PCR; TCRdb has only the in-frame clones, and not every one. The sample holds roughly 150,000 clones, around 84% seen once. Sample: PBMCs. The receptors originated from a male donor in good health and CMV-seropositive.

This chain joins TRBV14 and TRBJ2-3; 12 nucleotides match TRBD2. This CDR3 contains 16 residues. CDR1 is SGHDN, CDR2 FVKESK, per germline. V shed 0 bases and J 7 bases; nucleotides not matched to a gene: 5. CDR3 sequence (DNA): TGTGCCAGCAGCCAAGATGAGCTAGCGGGAGGGTATACGCAGTATTTT. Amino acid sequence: CASSQDELAGGYTQYF.

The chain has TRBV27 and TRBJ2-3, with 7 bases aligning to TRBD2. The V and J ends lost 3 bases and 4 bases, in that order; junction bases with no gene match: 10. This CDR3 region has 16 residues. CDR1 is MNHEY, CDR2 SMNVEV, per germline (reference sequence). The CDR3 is CASSFSAGLVSDTQYF. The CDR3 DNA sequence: TGTGCCAGCAGTTTTTCCGCAGGACTAGTGTCAGATACGCAGTATTTT.

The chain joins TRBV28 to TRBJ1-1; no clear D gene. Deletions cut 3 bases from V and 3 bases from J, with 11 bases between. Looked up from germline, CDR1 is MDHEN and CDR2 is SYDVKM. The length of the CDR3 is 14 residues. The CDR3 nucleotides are TGTGCCAGCAGTTTCCCAACAGTTGACACTGAAGCTTTCTTT. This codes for CASSFPTVDTEAFF.

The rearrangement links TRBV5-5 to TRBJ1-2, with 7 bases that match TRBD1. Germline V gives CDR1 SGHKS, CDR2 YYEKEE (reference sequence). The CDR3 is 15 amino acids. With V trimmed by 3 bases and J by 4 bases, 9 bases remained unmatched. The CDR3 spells CASSSTRGRIYGYTF. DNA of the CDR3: TGTGCCAGCAGCTCAACTAGGGGGCGTATCTATGGCTACACCTTC.

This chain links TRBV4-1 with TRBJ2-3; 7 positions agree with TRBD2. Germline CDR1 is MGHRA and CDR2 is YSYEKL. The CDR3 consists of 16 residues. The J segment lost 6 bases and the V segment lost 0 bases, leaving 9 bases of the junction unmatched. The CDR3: CASSQDVAGVPDTQYF. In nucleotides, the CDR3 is TGCGCCAGCAGCCAAGATGTGGCGGGAGTACCCGATACGCAGTATTTT.

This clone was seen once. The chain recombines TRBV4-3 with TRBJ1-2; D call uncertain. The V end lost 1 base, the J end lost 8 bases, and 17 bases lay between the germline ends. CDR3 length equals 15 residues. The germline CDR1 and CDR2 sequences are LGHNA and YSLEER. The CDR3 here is CASSQVRDVVEGYTF. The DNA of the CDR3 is TGCGCCAGCAGCCAAGTCCGTGACGTCGTGGAGGGCTACACCTTC.

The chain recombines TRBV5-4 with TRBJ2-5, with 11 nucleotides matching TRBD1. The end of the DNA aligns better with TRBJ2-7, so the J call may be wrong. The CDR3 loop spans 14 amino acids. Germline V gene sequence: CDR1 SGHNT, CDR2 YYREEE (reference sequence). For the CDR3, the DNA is TGTGCCAGCAGCTTGAGGGACAGGGGGTCCGAGCAGTACTTC. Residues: CASSLRDRGSEQYF.

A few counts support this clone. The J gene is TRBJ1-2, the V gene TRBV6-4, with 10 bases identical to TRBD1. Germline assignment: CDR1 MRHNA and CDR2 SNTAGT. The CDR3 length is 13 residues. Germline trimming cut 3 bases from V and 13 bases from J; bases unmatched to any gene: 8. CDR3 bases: TGTGCCAGCAGTGAACAGGACAGGGGGGGAATCACCTTC. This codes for CASSEQDRGGITF.

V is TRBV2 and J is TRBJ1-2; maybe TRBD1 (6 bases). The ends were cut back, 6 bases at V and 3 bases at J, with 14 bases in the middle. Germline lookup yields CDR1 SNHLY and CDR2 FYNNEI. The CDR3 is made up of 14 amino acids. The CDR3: CASRGGDRYYGYTF. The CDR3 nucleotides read TGTGCCAGCAGGGGCGGAGACAGGTACTATGGCTACACCTTC.

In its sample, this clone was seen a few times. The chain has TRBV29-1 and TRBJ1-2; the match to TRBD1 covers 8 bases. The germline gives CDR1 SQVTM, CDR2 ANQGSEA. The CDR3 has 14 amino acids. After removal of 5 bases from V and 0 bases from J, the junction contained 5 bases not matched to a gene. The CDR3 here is CSVTGGVTNYGYTF. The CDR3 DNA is TGCAGCGTTACAGGGGGGGTCACTAACTATGGCTACACCTTC.

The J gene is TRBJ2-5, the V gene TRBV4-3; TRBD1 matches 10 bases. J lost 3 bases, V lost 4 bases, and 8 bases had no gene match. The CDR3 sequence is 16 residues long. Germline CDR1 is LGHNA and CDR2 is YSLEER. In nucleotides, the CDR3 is TGCGCCAGCAGCCGCAAACGACAGGGGGCGGAAGAGACCCAGTACTTC. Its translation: CASSRKRQGAEETQYF.

The CDR3 region is CASSSMTLAAQETQYF. The CDR3 coding sequence is TGTGCCAGCAGTTCAATGACCCTAGCGGCTCAAGAGACCCAGTACTTC. This sequence joins TRBV28 and TRBJ2-5; TRBD2 agrees at 7 bases. Losses at the gene ends were 4 bases for V and 2 bases for J; bases not matched to a gene: 10. The CDR3 consists of 16 residues. CDR1 MDHEN and CDR2 SYDVKM come from the germline V gene.

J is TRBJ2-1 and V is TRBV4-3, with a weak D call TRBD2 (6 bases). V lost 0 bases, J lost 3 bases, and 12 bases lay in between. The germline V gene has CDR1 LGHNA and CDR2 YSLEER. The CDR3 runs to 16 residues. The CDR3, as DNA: TGCGCCAGCAGCCAAGAACCAGGACTAAACTACAATGAGCAGTTCTTC. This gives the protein CASSQEPGLNYNEQFF.

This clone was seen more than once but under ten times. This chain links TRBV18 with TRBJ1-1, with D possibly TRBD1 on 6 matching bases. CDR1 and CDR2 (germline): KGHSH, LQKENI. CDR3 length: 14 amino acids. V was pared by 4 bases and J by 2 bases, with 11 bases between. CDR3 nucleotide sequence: TGTGCCAGCTCACGGAACAGGGAAAACACTGAAGCTTTCTTT. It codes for CASSRNRENTEAFF.

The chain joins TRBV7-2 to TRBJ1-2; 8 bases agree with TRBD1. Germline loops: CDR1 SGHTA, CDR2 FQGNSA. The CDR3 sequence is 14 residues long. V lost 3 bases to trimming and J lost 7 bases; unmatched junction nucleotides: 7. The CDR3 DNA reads TGTGCCAGCAGCTTCCAAGGACAGGGAACTGGCTACACCTTC. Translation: CASSFQGQGTGYTF. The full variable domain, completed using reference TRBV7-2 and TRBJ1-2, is GAGVSQSPSNKVTEKGKDVELRCDPISGHTALYWYRQSLGQGLEFLIYFQGNSAPDKSGLPSDRFSAERTGGSVSTLTIQRTQQEDSAVYLCASSFQGQGTGYTFGSGTRLTVV.

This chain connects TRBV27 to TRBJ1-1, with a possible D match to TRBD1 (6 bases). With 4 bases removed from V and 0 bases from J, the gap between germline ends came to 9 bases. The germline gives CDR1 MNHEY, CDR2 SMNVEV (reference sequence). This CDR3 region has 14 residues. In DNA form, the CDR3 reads TGTGCCAGCAGTTCCGGACAGTTGAACACTGAAGCTTTCTTT. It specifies CASSSGQLNTEAFF.

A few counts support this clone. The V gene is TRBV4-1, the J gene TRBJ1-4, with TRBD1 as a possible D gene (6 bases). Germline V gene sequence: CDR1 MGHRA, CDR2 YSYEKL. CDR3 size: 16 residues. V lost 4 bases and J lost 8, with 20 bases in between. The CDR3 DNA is TGCGCCAGCAGCCCCAAACAGAAGGGGGTCGGGGAAAAACTGTTTTTT. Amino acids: CASSPKQKGVGEKLFF.